This TCR beta chain stems from a study of cytomegalovirus exposure and HLA in healthy donors (dated by TCRdb to about 2017). Regarding the research as a whole: According to a later analysis, the 120 or so validation repertoires were produced on the same platform as the approximately 690 repertoires of the first cohort. The study combined high-throughput TCR immunosequencing, statistical association of individual TCRs with disease status, and machine learning to predict cytomegalovirus infection status. The study was designed to test whether signatures of past pathogen exposure could be identified by cataloging public T cell receptors. A separate validation cohort of 100 to 150 different subjects was used in addition to the roughly 720-subject first cohort. General study outcomes and caveats: Three of the identified cytomegalovirus-associated TCR beta chains were confirmed in vitro to be specific for cytomegalovirus antigens. In both the original and validation cohorts, the classifier was reported to diagnose cytomegalovirus status with high specificity and sensitivity. It was suggested by the authors that the approach could potentially be generalized to other disease states and immunological phenotypes. Across donors, most TCR sequences were observed very rarely, whereas some public TCRs were present in many individuals. A later analysis found that TCRs clustered in the first cohort also tended to co-occur in the approximately 120 validation repertoires, with 94% of cluster scores above 0. In the study, about 150 TCR beta chains were listed as associated with cytomegalovirus. A later analysis had no HLA typing for the validation cohort, so co-occurrence there was scored across all 130 or so repertoires.

As encoded in the germline V gene, CDR1 is SGHTA while CDR2 is FQGNSA. V sheds 4 bases and J sheds 2 bases, leaving 17 bases between their ends. Measured from the cysteine to the phenylalanine, the CDR3 is 16 residues long. Only CDR3 DNA is held: 48 bases, read in frame from base 1. As to this clone: It has no known antigen specificity. Base qualities are not provided; no much larger clone lies one nucleotide away.

The donors were included in the validation cohort of some 120 subjects, a group kept apart from the approximately 670-subject first cohort. The protocol used for the library was the immunoSEQ multiplex PCR assay. Per the authors' processing: A statistical classification framework was developed to diagnose cytomegalovirus status using the catalog of TCR beta chain sequences. TCRdb's version of the immuneACCESS table is confined to in-frame rearrangements and falls short of the full clone set. An unresolved V gene accounts for under half of the shortfall where checked; the remainder is of unknown origin. The V and J calls and clone size come from that table; D and trimming were worked out from the DNA. For this sample there are under 200,000 clones; approximately 96% appear just once. The ten largest clones capture approximately 0.82% of the sample.

The rearranged segments are TRBV7-2 and TRBJ2-5; tentative D gene TRBD2, with 6 bases matching. The clonotype was recovered from a woman younger than 35 in good health and CMV-seronegative. Sequencing input: PBMCs. The CDR3 protein is CASSSPWGSGQETQYF. In nucleotides, the sequence is TGTGCCAGCAGCTCCCCGTGGGGTAGCGGACAAGAGACCCAGTACTTC.